The clone carrying this T cell receptor (beta chain) has only one observation. Its antigen is unidentified. This record comes from a study of T cell responses to AZD1222 COVID-19 vaccine. Overall study results and limits: Regions 160-218 and 743-854 dominated among vaccine-associated CD4 TCRs spanning spike. The number of AZD1222 recipients seropositive at baseline was only 6 or 7.

Pooling of second doses given at about 4 or about 12 weeks was done. In germline, CDR1 is SNHLY, CDR2 FYNNEI. The CDR3 loop spans 12 amino acids. Between the trimmed V and J ends, which lost 1 base and 4 bases, there was a span of 5 bases. Some clones are missing from TCRdb's copy, which holds only in-frame ones; the method was immunoSEQ multiplex PCR. Seen here are tens of thousands of clones, approximately 90% observed once, and the top ten hold around 1.1%. The clonotype originates from an adult who received the AZD1222 COVID-19 vaccine. The V and J genes are TRBV2 and TRBJ2-7; no reliable D call. Material: peripheral blood, obtained 28 days after the second AZD1222 dose. CDR3 sequence (DNA): TGTGCCAGCAGTGAAGGCAGTTACGAGCAGTACTTC. Translation gives CASSEGSYEQYF.